The rows below give T cell receptor beta chains drawn from one sample of a study of CDR3 diversity in severe acne. TCRdb recomputed calls from the PCR reads with MiXCR, one row per CDR3 protein. The table lists about 90,000 distinct CDR3 sequences, 45% to 50% of them singletons. The sequenced material came from blood. Receptors were obtained from a male donor in good health, serving as a control. CDR3s include the opening cysteine and the closing phenylalanine or tryptophan. A D gene is named only where the DNA matches it firmly. A row's size may be missing; if present it is once, few, many or a size class.

TRBV29-1	-	-	TRBJ1-1	TGCAGCGTTGAGCGTGCGAACACTGAAGCTTTCTTT	CSVERANTEAFF
TRBV10-3	once	-	TRBJ2-3	TGTGCCATCAGCCTGACAGGGACTAGCACAGATACGCAGTATTTT	CAISLTGTSTDTQYF
TRBV7-9	many	-	TRBJ1-1	TGTGCCAGCAGCTTAGTAAAGGGAGTAAGCACTGAAGCTTTCTTT	CASSLVKGVSTEAFF
TRBV25-1	-	TRBD1	TRBJ1-5	TGTGCCAGCAGTCGGACAGGGGGCGGTTGGAATCAGCCCCAGCATTTT	CASSRTGGGWNQPQHF
TRBV6-5	-	TRBD1	TRBJ1-2	TGTGCCAGCAGAAGGGGGCAGGACTATGGCTACACCTTC	CASRRGQDYGYTF
TRBV28	many	-	TRBJ2-5	TGTGCCAGCAGTCCCTCTAGGGGGGGCGAGACCCAGTACTTC	CASSPSRGGETQYF
TRBV13	many	TRBD2	TRBJ2-5	TGTGCCAGCGGGCAGCGGGGGGGCCAAGAGACCCAGTACTTC	CASGQRGGQETQYF
TRBV5-5	few	TRBD1	TRBJ1-2	TGTGCCAGCAGCTTCGGGACAGGGGATTGGAACTATGGCTACACCTTC	CASSFGTGDWNYGYTF
TRBV25-1	medium-sized	-	TRBJ2-7	TGTGCCAGCAGTCCCGCAGGGCAGTACGAGCAGTACTTC	CASSPAGQYEQYF
TRBV20-1	-	-	TRBJ1-1	TGCAGTGCTAAGGGGTCGGGTACCACTGAAGCTTTCTTT	CSAKGSGTTEAFF
TRBV6-4	-	TRBD2	TRBJ2-3	TGTGCCAGCGGAGGACTAGCGGGGGAATTTAGGGGCACAGATACGCAGTATTTT	CASGGLAGEFRGTDTQYF
TRBV4-1	-	-	TRBJ1-1	TGTGCCAGCAGCCCCGCGGGACATGCGAACACTGAAGCTTTCTTT	CASSPAGHANTEAFF
TRBV12-3/TRBV12-4	-	TRBD1	TRBJ1-6	TGTGCCAGTAGACAGGGGTTAGGACCCCTCCACTTT	CASRQGLGPLHF
TRBV12-5	many	TRBD2	TRBJ2-7	TGTGCTAGTGTCCCGTTAGCGGGGGGGGCCTACGAGCAGTACTTC	CASVPLAGGAYEQYF
TRBV15	many	-	TRBJ2-5	TGTGCCACCAGCAGAGAGGGGAGGGAGACCCAGTACTTC	CATSREGRETQYF
TRBV9	-	TRBD1	TRBJ1-3	TGTGCCAGCAGCGTAGTAGACTCGACAGGGTATGGAAACACCATATATTTT	CASSVVDSTGYGNTIYF
TRBV9	-	TRBD1	TRBJ1-3	TGTGCCAGCAGCGAGGGGACAGGGATGAACACCATATATTTT	CASSEGTGMNTIYF
TRBV24-1	-	-	TRBJ1-2	TGTGCCACCAGTGATCCTATCGGCTACACCTTC	CATSDPIGYTF
TRBV7-2	many	TRBD2	TRBJ2-3	TGTGCCAGCAACAAAAGGGCGGGAGGGGAGGATACGCAGTATTTT	CASNKRAGGEDTQYF
TRBV7-9	many	-	TRBJ2-7	TGTGCCAGCAGCTTACCGAGCGGACCATCCTACGAGCAGTACTTC	CASSLPSGPSYEQYF
TRBV20-1	-	TRBD2	TRBJ2-7	TGCAGTGCTAGAAGGCCCGGGGAGGGTAACTACGAGCAGTACTTC	CSARRPGEGNYEQYF
TRBV6-5	many	TRBD1	TRBJ2-7	TGTGCCAGCAGTTACTGGGACAGCTCCTACGAGCAGTACTTC	CASSYWDSSYEQYF
TRBV7-8	few	-	TRBJ1-5	TGTGCTGGGGGGGAGGTAGATCAGCCCCAGCATTTT	CAGGEVDQPQHF
TRBV9	once	TRBD2	TRBJ2-3	TGTGCCAGCAGCCCGGGGGGATTCACAGATACGCAGTATTTT	CASSPGGFTDTQYF
TRBV5-5	once	-	TRBJ2-7	TGTGCCAGCAGCGGGGGGGCCTCCTACGAGCAGTACTTC	CASSGGASYEQYF
TRBV6-1	-	-	TRBJ2-7	TGTGCCAGCAGCAGGCCAACAGGGATCTCCTACGAGCAGTACTTC	CASSRPTGISYEQYF
TRBV7-9	-	-	TRBJ2-7	TGTGCCAGCACGCGGGACGGCTCCTACGAGCAGTACTTC	CASTRDGSYEQYF
TRBV3-1	many	TRBD2	TRBJ2-5	TGTGCCAGCAGCCCGACTAGCGGTCAAGAGACCCAGTACTTC	CASSPTSGQETQYF
TRBV30	few	TRBD2	TRBJ2-5	TGTGCCTGGAGGCGACTAGCGGGGAAAGAGACCCAGTACTTC	CAWRRLAGKETQYF
TRBV30	-	-	TRBJ1-1	TGTGCCTGGAGGGGACTCGGGATGAACACTGAAGCTTTCTTT	CAWRGLGMNTEAFF
TRBV19	few	TRBD1	TRBJ1-5	TGTGCCTCGGGACAGCCCCCCAATCAGCCCCAGCATTTT	CASGQPPNQPQHF
TRBV5-1	many	-	TRBJ2-2	TGCGCCAGCAGCTTGAAAAACGGAGGGGGGGAGCTGTTTTTT	CASSLKNGGGELFF
TRBV2	many	TRBD2	TRBJ2-1	TGTGCCAGCAGTGAATTGATGACTAGCGGAGAGCAGTTCTTC	CASSELMTSGEQFF
TRBV15	-	-	TRBJ2-5	TGTGCCACCAGCAGCCTTGGACCCCAAGAGACCCAGTACTTC	CATSSLGPQETQYF
TRBV2	many	-	TRBJ1-2	TGTGCCAGCAGTGTGTCCAGTAACTATGGCTACACCTTC	CASSVSSNYGYTF
TRBV25-1	-	-	TRBJ1-2	TGTGCCAGCAGTTTTCGAGGGGCCTATGGCTACACCTTC	CASSFRGAYGYTF
TRBV11-2	-	TRBD1	TRBJ2-7	TGTGCCAGCAGCGGCGCCGGGACAGGGGTGGGCGAGCAGTACTTC	CASSGAGTGVGEQYF
TRBV5-1	-	-	TRBJ2-7	TGCGCCAGCAGCGTGACCGAAGCGGAGTACGAGCAGTACTTC	CASSVTEAEYEQYF
TRBV20-1	-	-	TRBJ2-7	TGCAGCCCGGAACCGACGGAAACCTACGAGCAGTACTTC	CSPEPTETYEQYF
TRBV4-1	few	-	TRBJ1-5	TGCGCCAGCAGCCACCCCCTAAGGAGGCAGCCCCAGCATTTT	CASSHPLRRQPQHF
TRBV11-2	-	TRBD1	TRBJ2-7	TGTGCCAGCAGCCCCCGAGGACAGGGAAACTACGAGCAGTACTTC	CASSPRGQGNYEQYF
TRBV29-1	many	-	TRBJ1-3	TGCAGCGTTGAAGTCCCGGGGGGCTCTGGAAACACCATATATTTT	CSVEVPGGSGNTIYF